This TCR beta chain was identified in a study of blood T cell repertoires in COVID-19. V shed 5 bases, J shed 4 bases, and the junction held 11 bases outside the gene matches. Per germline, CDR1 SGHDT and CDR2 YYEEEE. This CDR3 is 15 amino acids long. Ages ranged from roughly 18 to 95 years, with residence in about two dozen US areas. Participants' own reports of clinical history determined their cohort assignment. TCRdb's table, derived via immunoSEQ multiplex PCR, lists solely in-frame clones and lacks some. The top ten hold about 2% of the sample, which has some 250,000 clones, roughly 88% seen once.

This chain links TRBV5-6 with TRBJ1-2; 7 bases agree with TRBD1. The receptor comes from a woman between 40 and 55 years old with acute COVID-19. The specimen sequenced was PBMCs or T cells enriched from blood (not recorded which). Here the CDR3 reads CASRTYGTAIYGYTF. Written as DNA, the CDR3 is TGTGCCAGCAGAACGTACGGGACAGCAATCTATGGCTACACCTTC.